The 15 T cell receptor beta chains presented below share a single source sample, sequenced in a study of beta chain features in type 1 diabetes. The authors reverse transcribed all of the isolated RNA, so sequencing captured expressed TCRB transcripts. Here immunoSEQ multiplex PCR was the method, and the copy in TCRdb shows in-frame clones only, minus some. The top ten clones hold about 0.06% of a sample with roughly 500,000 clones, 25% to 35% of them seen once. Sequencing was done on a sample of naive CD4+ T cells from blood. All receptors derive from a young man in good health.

In DNA, the CDR3 is TGTGCCAGCAGCCGACGAGGCTCTGGGGCCAACGTCCTGACTTTC. It translates to CASSRRGSGANVLTF. This chain links TRBV7-9 with TRBJ2-6; D is undetermined. Germline lookup yields CDR1 SEHNR and CDR2 FQNEAQ (reference sequence). V lost 5 bases to trimming and J lost 0 bases, with 8 bases between them. The CDR3 spans 15 residues.

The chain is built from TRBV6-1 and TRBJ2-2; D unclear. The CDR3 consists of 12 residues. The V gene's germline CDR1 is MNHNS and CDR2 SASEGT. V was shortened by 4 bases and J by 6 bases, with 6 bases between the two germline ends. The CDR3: CASSARSGELFF. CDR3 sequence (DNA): TGTGCCAGCAGTGCACGTTCCGGGGAGCTGTTTTTT.

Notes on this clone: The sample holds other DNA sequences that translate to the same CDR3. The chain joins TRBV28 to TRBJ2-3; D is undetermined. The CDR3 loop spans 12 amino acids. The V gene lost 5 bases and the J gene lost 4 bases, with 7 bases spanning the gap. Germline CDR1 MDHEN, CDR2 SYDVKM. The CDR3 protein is CASSPSSDTQYF. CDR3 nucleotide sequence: TGTGCCAGCAGTCCCAGCTCAGATACGCAGTATTTT.

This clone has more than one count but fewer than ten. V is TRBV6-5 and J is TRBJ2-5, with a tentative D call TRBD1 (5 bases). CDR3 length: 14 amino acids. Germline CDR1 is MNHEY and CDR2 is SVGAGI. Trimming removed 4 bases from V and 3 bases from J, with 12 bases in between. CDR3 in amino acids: CASSSGQGKETQYF. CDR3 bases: TGTGCCAGCAGTTCTGGGCAGGGAAAAGAGACCCAGTACTTC.

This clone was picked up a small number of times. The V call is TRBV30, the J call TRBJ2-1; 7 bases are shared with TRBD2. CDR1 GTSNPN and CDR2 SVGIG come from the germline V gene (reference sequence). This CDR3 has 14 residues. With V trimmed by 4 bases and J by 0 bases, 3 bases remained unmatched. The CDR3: CAWTTSSSYNEQFF. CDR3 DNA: TGTGCCTGGACGACTAGCAGCTCCTACAATGAGCAGTTCTTC.

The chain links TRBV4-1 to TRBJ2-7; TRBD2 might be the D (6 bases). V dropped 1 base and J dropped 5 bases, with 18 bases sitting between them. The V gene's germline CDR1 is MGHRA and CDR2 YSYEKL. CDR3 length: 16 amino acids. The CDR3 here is CASSQGGRGRINEQYF. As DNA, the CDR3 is TGCGCCAGCAGCCAAGGGGGACGAGGGAGGATCAACGAGCAGTACTTC.

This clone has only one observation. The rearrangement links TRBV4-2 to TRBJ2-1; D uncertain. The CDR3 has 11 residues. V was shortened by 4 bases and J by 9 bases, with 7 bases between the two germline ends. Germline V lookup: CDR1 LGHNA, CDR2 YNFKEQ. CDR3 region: CASSLEFEQFF. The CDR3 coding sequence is TGTGCCAGCAGCCTAGAATTTGAGCAGTTCTTC.

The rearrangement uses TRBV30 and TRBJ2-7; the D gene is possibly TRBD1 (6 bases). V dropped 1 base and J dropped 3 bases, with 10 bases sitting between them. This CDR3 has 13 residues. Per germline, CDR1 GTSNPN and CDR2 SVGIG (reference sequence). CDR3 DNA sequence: TGTGCCTGGAGTGCGACAGGTAGCTACGAGCAGTACTTC. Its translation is CAWSATGSYEQYF.

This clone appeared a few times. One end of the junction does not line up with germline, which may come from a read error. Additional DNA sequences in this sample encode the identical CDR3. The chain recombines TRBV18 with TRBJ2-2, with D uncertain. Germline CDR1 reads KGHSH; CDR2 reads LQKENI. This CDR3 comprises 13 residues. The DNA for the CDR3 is TGTGCCAGCTCACCACCGAATACCGGGGAGCTGTTTTTT. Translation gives CASSPPNTGELFF.

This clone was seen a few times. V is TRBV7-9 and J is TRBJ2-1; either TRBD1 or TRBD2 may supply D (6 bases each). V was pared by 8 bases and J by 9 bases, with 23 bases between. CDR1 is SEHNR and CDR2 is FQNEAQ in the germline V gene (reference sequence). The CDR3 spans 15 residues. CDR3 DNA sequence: TGTGCCAGCTGCCCGAGGGGGGCCCTATTAGTTGAGCAGTTCTTC. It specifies CASCPRGALLVEQFF.

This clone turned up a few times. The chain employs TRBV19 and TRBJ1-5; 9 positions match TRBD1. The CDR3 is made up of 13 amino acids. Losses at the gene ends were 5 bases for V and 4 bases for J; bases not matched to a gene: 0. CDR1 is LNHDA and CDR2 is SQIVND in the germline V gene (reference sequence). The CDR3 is CASSDRGNQPQHF. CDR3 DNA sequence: TGTGCCAGTAGTGACAGGGGGAATCAGCCCCAGCATTTT.

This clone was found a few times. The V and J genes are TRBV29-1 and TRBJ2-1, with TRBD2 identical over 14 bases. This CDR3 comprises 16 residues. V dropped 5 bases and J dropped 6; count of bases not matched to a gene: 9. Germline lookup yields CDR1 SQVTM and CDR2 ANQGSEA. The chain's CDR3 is CSVRGLAGVGANEQFF. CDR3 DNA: TGCAGCGTTCGGGGACTAGCGGGAGTAGGGGCCAATGAGCAGTTCTTC.

CDR3 sequence (DNA): TGTGCCAGCAGCGCGGGACTAGCGGGAATCTACGAGCAGTACTTC. Amino acids: CASSAGLAGIYEQYF. The chain joins TRBV5-4 to TRBJ2-7; TRBD2 agrees at 13 bases. With 4 bases clipped from V and 3 bases from J, the junction kept 4 bases outside the gene matches. CDR3 size: 15 residues. Germline CDR1 is SGHNT and CDR2 is YYREEE (reference sequence).

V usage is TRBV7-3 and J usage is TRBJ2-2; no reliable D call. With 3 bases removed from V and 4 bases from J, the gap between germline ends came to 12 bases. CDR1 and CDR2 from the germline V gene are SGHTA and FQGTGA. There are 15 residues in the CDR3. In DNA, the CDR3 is TGTGCCAGCAGCTTCTTGGCCGACGGCACCGGGGAGCTGTTTTTT. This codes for CASSFLADGTGELFF.

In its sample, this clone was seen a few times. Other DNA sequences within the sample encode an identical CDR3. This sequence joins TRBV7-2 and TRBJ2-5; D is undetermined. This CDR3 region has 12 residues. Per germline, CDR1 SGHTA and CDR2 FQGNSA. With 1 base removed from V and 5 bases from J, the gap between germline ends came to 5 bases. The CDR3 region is CASSLVGETQYF. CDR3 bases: TGTGCCAGCAGCTTAGTTGGGGAGACCCAGTACTTC. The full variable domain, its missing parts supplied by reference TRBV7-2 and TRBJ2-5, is GAGVSQSPSNKVTEKGKDVELRCDPISGHTALYWYRQSLGQGLEFLIYFQGNSAPDKSGLPSDRFSAERTGGSVSTLTIQRTQQEDSAVYLCASSLVGETQYFGPGTRLLVL.